This T cell receptor beta chain was retrieved from a study of T cell responses to AZD1222 COVID-19 vaccine. Study results and caveats: There were mostly white British donors and more females than males, and clonal diversity was possibly underestimated. Only 5 or 6 people who got AZD1222 tested seropositive at baseline. Spike-spanning, vaccine-associated CD4 TCRs were dominant at 160-218 and 743-854.

Regarding this clone: The antigen is undetermined.

Using immunoSEQ multiplex PCR, the repertoire was profiled, and TCRdb retains in-frame clones only, with some absent. The sample carries tens of thousands of clones, 88% recorded once. The source material was peripheral blood, sampled 28 days after the second dose of the MenACWY control vaccine. The clonotype originates from an adult who received the MenACWY meningococcal vaccine as a control.

CDR3 sequence: CATSRDRRNEQFF. CDR3 nucleotide sequence: TGTGCCACCAGCAGAGATAGGCGGAATGAGCAGTTCTTC. V and J are TRBV15 and TRBJ2-1; D gene unclear. The germline V gene encodes CDR1 LNHNV and CDR2 YYDKDF (reference sequence). This CDR3 contains 13 residues. V was cut by 0 bases and J by 7 bases, with 7 bases left in between.